Reported below is one T cell receptor beta chain. The sample is drawn from a study of lymphopenia after photon versus proton radiotherapy. Per germline, CDR1 SGHNT and CDR2 YYREEE (reference sequence). The CDR3 runs to 13 residues. With V trimmed by 2 bases and J by 4 bases, 1 base remained unmatched. Assay used: immunoSEQ multiplex PCR; TCRdb lists only in-frame clones, some missing. The data hold 60,000 or so clones, with around 88% observed a single time. This clonotype was obtained from a man aged 40-50 years with gastric cancer. This rearrangement joins TRBV5-4 to TRBJ1-1; 8 bases agree with TRBD1. Source: peripheral blood, taken from a patient treated with photon-based radiotherapy. The CDR3 here is CASSFDRGTEAFF. CDR3 bases: TGTGCCAGCAGCTTCGACAGGGGCACTGAAGCTTTCTTT.